One and the same sample provided the 17 T cell receptor beta chains below, sequenced in a study of cytomegalovirus exposure and HLA in healthy donors (dated by TCRdb to about 2017). Libraries were made using the immunoSEQ multiplex PCR assay. A mixture of 60 forward primers for TCR Vbeta segments and 13 reverse primers for TCR Jbeta segments was used in the multiplex PCR. Not all clones reach the TCRdb copy of this immuneACCESS table, which keeps in-frame sequences only. Checked studies attribute under half of the gap to unresolved V genes and leave the rest unexplained. For this sample there are 150,000 to 200,000 clones; about 72% appear just once. The ten largest clones take up around 3.5% of the sample. The sequenced material came from PBMCs. The receptors come from a man in his thirties or forties in good health and CMV-seropositive.

The chain recombines TRBV18 with TRBJ1-4; D remains ambiguous. Germline V gives CDR1 KGHSH, CDR2 LQKENI. CDR3 length: 13 amino acids. The V gene lost 4 bases and the J gene lost 8 bases, with 11 bases spanning the gap. CDR3 in DNA: TGTGCCAGCTCACTAACGGTATCGGAAAAACTGTTTTTT. Protein product: CASSLTVSEKLFF. Looking up the rest from reference TRBV18 and TRBJ1-4 gives the full variable domain: NAGVMQNPRHLVRRRGQEARLRCSPMKGHSHVYWYRQLPEEGLKFMVYLQKENIIDESGMPKERFSAEFPKEGPSILRIQQVVRGDSAAYFCASSLTVSEKLFFGSGTQLSVL.

The chain combines TRBV7-6 with TRBJ2-2; D gene unclear. From germline, CDR1 is SGHVS and CDR2 FNYEAQ. The CDR3 runs 15 residues. Between the trimmed V and J ends, which lost 1 base and 4 bases, there was a span of 10 bases. The CDR3 reads CASSLGGTGTGELFF. For the CDR3, the DNA is TGTGCCAGCAGCTTAGGTGGAACGGGCACCGGGGAGCTGTTTTTT.

CDR3: CASSQRVAGTDTQYF. CDR3 nucleotide sequence: TGTGCCAGCAGCCAACGTGTAGCGGGCACAGATACGCAGTATTTT. This rearrangement joins TRBV14 to TRBJ2-3; TRBD2 is a possible D gene (6 bases). The V gene's germline CDR1 is SGHDN and CDR2 FVKESK. The V end lost 2 bases, the J end lost 1 base, and 10 bases lay between the germline ends. The CDR3 is made up of 15 amino acids.

For the CDR3, the DNA is TGTGCCAGCAGTCCGGGACAGGCGCTTTACGAGCAGTACTTC. Protein sequence: CASSPGQALYEQYF. J is TRBJ2-7 and V is TRBV28; 8 nucleotides line up with TRBD1. This CDR3 region has 14 residues. Looked up from germline, CDR1 is MDHEN and CDR2 is SYDVKM. V lost 5 bases and J lost 4; bases outside the gene matches: 7.

The table lists this clone with a few counts. The CDR3 DNA follows: TGTGCCAGCTCACCGTGGGACTACCAAGAGACCCAGTACTTC. This codes for CASSPWDYQETQYF. This rearrangement joins TRBV18 to TRBJ2-5, with D possibly matching TRBD2 (6 bases). Per germline, CDR1 KGHSH and CDR2 LQKENI. The V end was cut by 3 bases, the J end by 0 bases, with 8 bases between. The CDR3 runs to 14 residues.

CDR3 DNA sequence: TGTGCCACCAGCAGAGATGAACTAGCGGGGGTAGCCAAAAACATTCAGTACTTC. Protein: CATSRDELAGVAKNIQYF. The genes are TRBV15 and TRBJ2-4; 11 nucleotides agree with TRBD2. The length of the CDR3 is 18 residues. Trimming at V came to 0 bases and at J to 0 bases, leaving 4 bases not matched to a gene. CDR1 LNHNV and CDR2 YYDKDF come from the germline V gene (reference sequence). The variable domain in full, completed from reference TRBV15 and TRBJ2-4, reads DAMVIQNPRYQVTQFGKPVTLSCSQTLNHNVMYWYQQKSSQAPKLLFHYYDKDFNNEADTPDNFQSRRPNTSFCFLDIRSPGLGDTAMYLCATSRDELAGVAKNIQYFGAGTRLSVL.

This clone was seen more than once but under ten times. The rearrangement joins TRBV30 to TRBJ2-3; the match to TRBD2 covers 12 bases. V lost 4 bases and J lost 2; bases outside the gene matches: 4. Germline V gene lookup returns CDR1 GTSNPN and CDR2 SVGIG (reference sequence). The CDR3 has 15 residues. CDR3 in DNA: TGTGCCTGGAAGGGACTAGCGGGCCACACAGATACGCAGTATTTT. Its protein product is CAWKGLAGHTDTQYF. Full variable domain (rest looked up from reference TRBV30 and TRBJ2-3): SQTIHQWPATLVQPVGSPLSLECTVEGTSNPNLYWYRQAAGRGLQLLFYSVGIGQISSEVPQNLSASRPQDRQFILSSKKLLLSDSGFYLCAWKGLAGHTDTQYFGPGTRLTVL.

This sequence joins TRBV6-5 and TRBJ2-7; D gene uncertain. The CDR3 has 15 residues. Trimming took 0 bases from V and 1 from J, leaving 10 bases between them. Germline V lookup: CDR1 MNHEY, CDR2 SVGAGI. The CDR3 loop is CASSYSAEPSYEQYF. CDR3 bases: TGTGCCAGCAGTTACTCGGCAGAACCTTCCTACGAGCAGTACTTC.

There are a few counts of this clone. V gene TRBV12-5 combines with J gene TRBJ1-3; D is unclear. V was clipped by 6 bases and J by 2 bases, with 11 bases between them. Germline loops: CDR1 LGHNT, CDR2 FRNRAP. There are 14 residues in the CDR3. The DNA for the CDR3 is TGTGCTAGTGGACCAGTCCTGGCTGGAAACACCATATATTTT. Its protein product is CASGPVLAGNTIYF.

The V call is TRBV6-5, the J call TRBJ2-4, with TRBD2 as a possible D gene (7 bases). This CDR3 has 14 amino acids. The V and J ends lost 6 bases and 8 bases respectively, with 17 bases between them. The germline V gene has CDR1 MNHEY and CDR2 SVGAGI. For the CDR3, the DNA is TGTGCCAGCAGCTCCCCGCGGGGGCAGGACATTCAGTACTTC. Translation: CASSSPRGQDIQYF.

The J gene is TRBJ2-7, the V gene TRBV5-1; 9 bases map to TRBD1. CDR1 is SGHRS, CDR2 YFSETQ, per germline. The J segment lost 5 bases and the V segment lost 4 bases, leaving 4 bases of the junction unmatched. CDR3 length: 13 residues. The CDR3 DNA sequence: TGCGCCAGCAGCGCGGGACAGGGAAACGAGCAGTACTTC. Translating it yields CASSAGQGNEQYF.

The J gene is TRBJ1-1, the V gene TRBV4-3; 9 bases align to TRBD1. CDR3 length: 14 residues. The ends lost 3 bases at V and 11 bases at J; junction bases unmatched: 10. Germline V gives CDR1 LGHNA, CDR2 YSLEER. Here the CDR3 DNA reads TGCGCCAGCAGCCAGACACCGGACAGGGGTTGGGCTTTCTTT. It yields the protein CASSQTPDRGWAFF.

The chain joins TRBV7-3 to TRBJ2-2; D perhaps matches TRBD2 (5 bases). This CDR3 is 15 amino acids long. CDR1 is SGHTA, CDR2 FQGTGA, per germline. Trimming left V 4 bases short and J 1 base short, with 10 bases between. The CDR3 loop is CASSSRRENTGELFF. The CDR3 DNA follows: TGTGCCAGCAGCTCCCGACGGGAGAACACCGGGGAGCTGTTTTTT.

The rearrangement uses TRBV28 and TRBJ2-5, with D possibly matching TRBD1 (5 bases). The germline gives CDR1 MDHEN, CDR2 SYDVKM. The CDR3 runs to 16 residues. V was shortened by 2 bases and J by 4 bases, with 17 bases between the two germline ends. CDR3 sequence: CASSLPHDSLIETQYF. The CDR3 DNA is TGTGCCAGCAGTTTACCCCATGACAGCCTAATAGAGACCCAGTACTTC.

This chain joins TRBV28 and TRBJ1-4; tentatively, D is TRBD1 (5 bases). V was pared by 6 bases and J by 5 bases, with 16 bases between. CDR1 MDHEN and CDR2 SYDVKM come from the germline V gene. There are 15 residues in the CDR3. The CDR3 DNA is TGTGCCAGCAGCCGTTCGGGACTGGGGAATGAAAAACTGTTTTTT. Its translation is CASSRSGLGNEKLFF.

The CDR3 protein is CAISAEGAGTEAFF. CDR3 nucleotide sequence: TGTGCCATCAGTGCTGAGGGGGCAGGGACTGAAGCTTTCTTT. The V gene is TRBV10-3, the J gene TRBJ1-1; 7 positions agree with TRBD1. Germline CDR1 and CDR2: ENHRY and SYGVKD. There are 14 residues in the CDR3. Trimming at V came to 4 bases and at J to 5 bases, leaving 7 bases not matched to a gene.

The chain has TRBV9 and TRBJ2-5; 11 bases fit TRBD2. This CDR3 is 17 amino acids long. The ends lost 0 bases at V and 5 bases at J; junction bases unmatched: 9. Germline V CDR1 and CDR2: SGDLS, YYNGEE. In DNA, the CDR3 is TGTGCCAGCAGCGTAGCTAGCGGGGGGTCGGTAGTTGAGACCCAGTACTTC. Its translation is CASSVASGGSVVETQYF.